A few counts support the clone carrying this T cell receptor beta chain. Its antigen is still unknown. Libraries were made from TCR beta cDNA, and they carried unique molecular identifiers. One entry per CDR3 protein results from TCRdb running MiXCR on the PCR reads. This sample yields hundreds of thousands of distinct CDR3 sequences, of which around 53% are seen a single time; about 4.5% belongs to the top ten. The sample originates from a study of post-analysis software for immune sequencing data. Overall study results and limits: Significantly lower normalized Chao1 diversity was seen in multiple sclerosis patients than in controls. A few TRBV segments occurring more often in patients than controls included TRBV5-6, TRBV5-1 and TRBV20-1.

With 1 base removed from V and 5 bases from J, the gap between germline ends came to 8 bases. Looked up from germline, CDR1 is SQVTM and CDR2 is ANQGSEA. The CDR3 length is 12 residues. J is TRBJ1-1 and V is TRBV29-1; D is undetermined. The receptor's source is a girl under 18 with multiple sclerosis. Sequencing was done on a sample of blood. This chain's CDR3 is CSVEGVETEAFF. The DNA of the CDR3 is TGCAGCGTTGAAGGGGTTGAGACTGAAGCTTTCTTT.